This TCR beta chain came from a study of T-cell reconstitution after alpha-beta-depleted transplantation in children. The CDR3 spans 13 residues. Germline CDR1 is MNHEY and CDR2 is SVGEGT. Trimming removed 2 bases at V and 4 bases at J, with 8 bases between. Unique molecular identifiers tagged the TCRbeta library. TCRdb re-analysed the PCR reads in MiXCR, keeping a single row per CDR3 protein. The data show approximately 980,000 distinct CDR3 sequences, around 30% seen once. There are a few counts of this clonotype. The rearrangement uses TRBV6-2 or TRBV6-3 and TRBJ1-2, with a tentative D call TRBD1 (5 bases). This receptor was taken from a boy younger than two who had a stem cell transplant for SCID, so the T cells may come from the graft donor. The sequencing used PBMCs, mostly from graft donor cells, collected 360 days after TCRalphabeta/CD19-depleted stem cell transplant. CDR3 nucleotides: TGTGCCAGCAGTTACCTGAGGGGCTATGGCTACACCTTC. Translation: CASSYLRGYGYTF.